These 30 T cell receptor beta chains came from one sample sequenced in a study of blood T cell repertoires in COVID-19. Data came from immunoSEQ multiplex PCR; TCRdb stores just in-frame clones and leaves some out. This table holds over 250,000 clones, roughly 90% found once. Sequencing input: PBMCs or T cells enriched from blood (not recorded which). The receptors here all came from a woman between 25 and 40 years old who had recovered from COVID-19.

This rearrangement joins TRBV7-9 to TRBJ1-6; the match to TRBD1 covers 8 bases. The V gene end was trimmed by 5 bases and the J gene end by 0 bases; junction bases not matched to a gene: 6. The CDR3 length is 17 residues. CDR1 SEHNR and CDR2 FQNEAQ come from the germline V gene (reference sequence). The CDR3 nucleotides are TGTGCCAGCAGCATCGACAGGGGAAGCTCCTATAATTCACCCCTCCACTTT. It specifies CASSIDRGSSYNSPLHF.

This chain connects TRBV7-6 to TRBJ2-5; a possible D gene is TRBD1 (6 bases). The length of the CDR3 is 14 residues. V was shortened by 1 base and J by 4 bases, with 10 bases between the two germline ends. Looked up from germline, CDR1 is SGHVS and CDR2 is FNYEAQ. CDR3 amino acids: CASSLERGRETQYF. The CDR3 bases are TGTGCCAGCAGCTTAGAAAGGGGGAGAGAGACCCAGTACTTC.

The CDR3 region is CASSRSGYGYTF. In DNA, the CDR3 is TGTGCCAGCAGTCGGAGCGGCTATGGCTACACCTTC. The V and J genes are TRBV25-1 and TRBJ1-2; no firm D call. The ends were cut back, 5 bases at V and 4 bases at J, with 8 bases in the middle. Germline CDR1 and CDR2: MGHDK and SYGVNS. The length of the CDR3 is 12 residues.

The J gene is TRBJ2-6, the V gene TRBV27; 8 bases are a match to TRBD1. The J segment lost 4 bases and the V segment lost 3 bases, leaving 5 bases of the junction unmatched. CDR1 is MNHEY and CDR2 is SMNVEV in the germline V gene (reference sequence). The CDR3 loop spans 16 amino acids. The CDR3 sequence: CASSLGQALGANVLTF. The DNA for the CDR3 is TGTGCCAGCAGTTTGGGACAGGCTTTAGGGGCCAACGTCCTGACTTTC.

DNA for the CDR3: TGCGCCAGCAGCCAGCGACAGGGTTCGGGTTCACCCCTCCACTTT. Amino acid sequence: CASSQRQGSGSPLHF. The V gene is TRBV4-3, the J gene TRBJ1-6; 7 bases agree with TRBD1. Trimming at V came to 3 bases and at J to 9 bases, leaving 8 bases not matched to a gene. CDR3 length: 15 amino acids. Germline V CDR1 and CDR2: LGHNA, YSLEER.

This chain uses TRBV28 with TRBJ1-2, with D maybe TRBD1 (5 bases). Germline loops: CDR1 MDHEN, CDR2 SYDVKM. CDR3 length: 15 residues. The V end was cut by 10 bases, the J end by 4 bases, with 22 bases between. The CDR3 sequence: CATNDQGGLGYGYTF. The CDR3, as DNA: TGTGCCACCAATGATCAGGGAGGGCTAGGCTATGGCTACACCTTC.

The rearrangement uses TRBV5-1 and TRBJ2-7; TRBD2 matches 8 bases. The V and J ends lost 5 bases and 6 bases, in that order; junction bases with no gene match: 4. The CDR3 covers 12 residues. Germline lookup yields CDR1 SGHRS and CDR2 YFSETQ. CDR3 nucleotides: TGCGCCAGCAGAGCGGGAGCCCTCGAGCAGTACTTC. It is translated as CASRAGALEQYF. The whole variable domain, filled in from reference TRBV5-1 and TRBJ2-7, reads KAGVTQTPRYLIKTRGQQVTLSCSPISGHRSVSWYQQTPGQGLQFLFEYFSETQRNKGNFPGRFSGRQFSNSRSEMNVSTLELGDSALYLCASRAGALEQYFGPGTRLTVT.

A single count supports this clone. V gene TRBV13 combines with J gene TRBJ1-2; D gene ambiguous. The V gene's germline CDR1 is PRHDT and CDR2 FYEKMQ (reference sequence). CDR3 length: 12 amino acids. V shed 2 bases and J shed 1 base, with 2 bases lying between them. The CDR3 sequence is CASSLLNYGYTF. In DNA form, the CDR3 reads TGTGCCAGCAGCTTACTTAACTATGGCTACACCTTC.

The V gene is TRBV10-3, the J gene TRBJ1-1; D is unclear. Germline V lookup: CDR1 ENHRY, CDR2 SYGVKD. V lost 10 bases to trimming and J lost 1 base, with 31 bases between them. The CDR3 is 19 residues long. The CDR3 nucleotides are TGTGCCACAAAAACTATCCCGGCCTCCTGGAAAGTTCAGAACACTGAAGCTTTCTTT. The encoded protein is CATKTIPASWKVQNTEAFF.

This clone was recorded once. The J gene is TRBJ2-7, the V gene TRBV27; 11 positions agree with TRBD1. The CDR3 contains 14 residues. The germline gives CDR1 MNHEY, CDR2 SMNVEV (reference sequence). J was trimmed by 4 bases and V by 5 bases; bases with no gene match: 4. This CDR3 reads CASSPGTGGYEQYF. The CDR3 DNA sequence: TGTGCCAGCAGTCCCGGGACAGGGGGGTACGAGCAGTACTTC.

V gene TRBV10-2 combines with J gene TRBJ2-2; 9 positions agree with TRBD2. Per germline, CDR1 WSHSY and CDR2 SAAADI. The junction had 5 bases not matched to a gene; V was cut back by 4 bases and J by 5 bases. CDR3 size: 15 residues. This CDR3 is CASSALAGPTGELFF. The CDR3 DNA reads TGCGCCAGCAGTGCCCTAGCGGGGCCAACCGGGGAGCTGTTTTTT.

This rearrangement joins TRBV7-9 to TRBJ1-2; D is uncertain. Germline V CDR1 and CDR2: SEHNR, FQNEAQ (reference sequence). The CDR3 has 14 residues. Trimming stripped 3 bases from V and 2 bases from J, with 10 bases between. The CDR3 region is CASSFGEGNYGYTF. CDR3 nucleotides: TGTGCCAGCAGCTTTGGGGAGGGCAACTATGGCTACACCTTC.

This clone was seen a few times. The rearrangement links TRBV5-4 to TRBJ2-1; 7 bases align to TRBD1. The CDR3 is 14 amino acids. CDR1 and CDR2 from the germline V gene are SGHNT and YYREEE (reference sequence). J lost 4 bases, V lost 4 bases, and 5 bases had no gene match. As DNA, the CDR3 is TGTGCCAGCAGCCCCCGGGACAGTTACAATGAGCAGTTCTTC. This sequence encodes CASSPRDSYNEQFF. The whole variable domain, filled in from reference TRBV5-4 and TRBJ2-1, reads ETGVTQSPTHLIKTRGQQVTLRCSSQSGHNTVSWYQQALGQGPQFIFQYYREEENGRGNFPPRFSGLQFPNYSSELNVNALELDDSALYLCASSPRDSYNEQFFGPGTRLTVL.

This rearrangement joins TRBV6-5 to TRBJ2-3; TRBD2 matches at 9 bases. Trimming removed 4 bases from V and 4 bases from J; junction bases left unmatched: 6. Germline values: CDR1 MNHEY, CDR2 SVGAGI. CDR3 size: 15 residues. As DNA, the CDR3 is TGTGCCAGCAGTTGGGTAGCGGGAGTTCCAGATACGCAGTATTTT. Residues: CASSWVAGVPDTQYF.

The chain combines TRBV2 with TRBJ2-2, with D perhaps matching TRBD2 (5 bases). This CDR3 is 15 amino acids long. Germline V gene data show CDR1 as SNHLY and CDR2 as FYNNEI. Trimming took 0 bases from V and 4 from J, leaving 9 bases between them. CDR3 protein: CASSEAGVVTGELFF. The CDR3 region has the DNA TGTGCCAGCAGTGAAGCGGGAGTGGTCACCGGGGAGCTGTTTTTT.

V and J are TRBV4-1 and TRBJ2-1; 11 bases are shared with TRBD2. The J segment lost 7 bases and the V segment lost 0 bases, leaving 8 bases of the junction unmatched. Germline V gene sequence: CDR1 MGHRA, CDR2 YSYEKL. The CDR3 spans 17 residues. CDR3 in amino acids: CASSQDVASGRWNEQFF. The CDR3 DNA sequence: TGCGCCAGCAGCCAAGATGTGGCTAGCGGGAGGTGGAATGAGCAGTTCTTC.

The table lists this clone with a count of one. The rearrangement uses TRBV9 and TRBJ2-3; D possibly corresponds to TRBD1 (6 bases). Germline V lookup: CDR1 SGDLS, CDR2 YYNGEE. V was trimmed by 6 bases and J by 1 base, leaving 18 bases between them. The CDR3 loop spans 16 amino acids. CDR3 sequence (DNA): TGTGCCAGCACCCTTGAGAGGGGGATTGGCACAGATACGCAGTATTTT. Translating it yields CASTLERGIGTDTQYF. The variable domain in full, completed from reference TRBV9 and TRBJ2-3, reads DSGVTQTPKHLITATGQRVTLRCSPRSGDLSVYWYQQSLDQGLQFLIQYYNGEERAKGNILERFSAQQFPDLHSELNLSSLELGDSALYFCASTLERGIGTDTQYFGPGTRLTVL.

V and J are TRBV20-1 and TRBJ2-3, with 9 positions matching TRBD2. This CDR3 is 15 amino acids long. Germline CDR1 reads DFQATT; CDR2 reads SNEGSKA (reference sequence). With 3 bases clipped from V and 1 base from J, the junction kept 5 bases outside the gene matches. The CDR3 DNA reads TGCAGTGCTAGTAGGCGGGAGGGTGGCACAGATACGCAGTATTTT. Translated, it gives CSASRREGGTDTQYF.

The CDR3 nucleotides read TGTGCCAGCAGTTTATCCTATAGCGGGAGCGGCAATGAGCAGTTCTTC. As protein: CASSLSYSGSGNEQFF. The chain has TRBV28 and TRBJ2-1, with 9 bases lining up with TRBD2. Germline CDR1 and CDR2: MDHEN and SYDVKM. CDR3 length: 16 amino acids. The V segment lost 1 base and the J segment 6 bases; nucleotides outside the gene matches: 7.

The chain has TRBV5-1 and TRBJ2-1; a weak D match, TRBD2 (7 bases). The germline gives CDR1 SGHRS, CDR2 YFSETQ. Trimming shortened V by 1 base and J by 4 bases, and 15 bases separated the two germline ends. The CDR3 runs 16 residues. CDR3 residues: CASSLWEGRGYNEQFF. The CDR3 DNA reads TGCGCCAGCAGCTTGTGGGAAGGGAGGGGGTACAATGAGCAGTTCTTC.

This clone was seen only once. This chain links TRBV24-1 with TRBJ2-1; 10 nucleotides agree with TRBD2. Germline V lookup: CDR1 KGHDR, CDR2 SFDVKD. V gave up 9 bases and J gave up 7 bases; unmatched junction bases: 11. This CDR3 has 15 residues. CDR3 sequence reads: CATGDLAGGINEQFF. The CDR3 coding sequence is TGTGCCACCGGGGATTTAGCGGGAGGTATAAATGAGCAGTTCTTC.

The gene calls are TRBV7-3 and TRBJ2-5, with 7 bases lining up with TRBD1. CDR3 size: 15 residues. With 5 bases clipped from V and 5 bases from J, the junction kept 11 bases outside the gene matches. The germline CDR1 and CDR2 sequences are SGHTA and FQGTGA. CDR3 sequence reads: CASSPRQGTRETQYF. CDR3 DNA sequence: TGTGCCAGCAGCCCGCGACAGGGTACTCGGGAGACCCAGTACTTC. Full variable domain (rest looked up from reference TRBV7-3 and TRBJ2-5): GAGVSQTPSNKVTEKGKYVELRCDPISGHTALYWYRQSLGQGPEFLIYFQGTGAADDSGLPNDRFFAVRPEGSVSTLKIQRTERGDSAVYLCASSPRQGTRETQYFGPGTRLLVL.

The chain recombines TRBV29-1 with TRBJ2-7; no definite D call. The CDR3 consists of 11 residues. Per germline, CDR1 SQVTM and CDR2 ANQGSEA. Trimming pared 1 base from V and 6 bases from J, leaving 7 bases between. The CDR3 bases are TGCAGCGTTGAAGGAGAGAGCGAGCAGTACTTC. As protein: CSVEGESEQYF.

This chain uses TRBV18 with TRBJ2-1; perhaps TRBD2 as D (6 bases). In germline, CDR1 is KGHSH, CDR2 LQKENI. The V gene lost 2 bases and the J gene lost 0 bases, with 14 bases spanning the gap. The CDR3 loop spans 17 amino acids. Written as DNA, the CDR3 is TGTGCCAGCTCACCAGCGGTAGTAGCGGCCTCCTACAATGAGCAGTTCTTC. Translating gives CASSPAVVAASYNEQFF.

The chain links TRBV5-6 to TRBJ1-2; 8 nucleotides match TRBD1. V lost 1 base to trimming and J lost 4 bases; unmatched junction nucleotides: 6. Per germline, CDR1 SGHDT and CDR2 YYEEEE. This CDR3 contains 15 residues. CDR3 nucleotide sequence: TGTGCCAGCAGCTTGCCGGACAGGGCTGGCTATGGCTACACCTTC. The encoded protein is CASSLPDRAGYGYTF. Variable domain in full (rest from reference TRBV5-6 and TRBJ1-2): DAGVTQSPTHLIKTRGQQVTLRCSPKSGHDTVSWYQQALGQGPQFIFQYYEEEERQRGNFPDRFSGHQFPNYSSELNVNALLLGDSALYLCASSLPDRAGYGYTFGSGTRLTVV.

The CDR3 loop is CASSDRDSPYNEQFF. CDR3 in DNA: TGTGCCAGCAGCGACCGGGACAGCCCCTACAATGAGCAGTTCTTC. The chain is built from TRBV7-3 and TRBJ2-1; 7 positions match TRBD1. Germline V gives CDR1 SGHTA, CDR2 FQGTGA. Trimming took 5 bases from V and 2 from J; bases not matched to a gene: 6. CDR3 size: 15 residues.

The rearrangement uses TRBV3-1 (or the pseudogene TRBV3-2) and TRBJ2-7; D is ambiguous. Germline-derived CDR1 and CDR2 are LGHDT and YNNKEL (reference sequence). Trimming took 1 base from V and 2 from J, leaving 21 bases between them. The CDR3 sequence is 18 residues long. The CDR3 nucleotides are TGTGCCAGCAGCCAAGGTCCCCCCGGTTATAGTTCTCCCTACGAGCAGTACTTC. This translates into CASSQGPPGYSSPYEQYF.

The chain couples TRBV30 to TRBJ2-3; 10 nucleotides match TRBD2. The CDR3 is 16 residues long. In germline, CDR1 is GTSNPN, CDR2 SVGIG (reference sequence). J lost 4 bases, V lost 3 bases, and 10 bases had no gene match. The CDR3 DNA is TGTGCCTGGAGCGAACCTAGCGGGAGTTGGGCAGATACGCAGTATTTT. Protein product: CAWSEPSGSWADTQYF. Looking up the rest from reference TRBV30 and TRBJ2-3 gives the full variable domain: SQTIHQWPATLVQPVGSPLSLECTVEGTSNPNLYWYRQAAGRGLQLLFYSVGIGQISSEVPQNLSASRPQDRQFILSSKKLLLSDSGFYLCAWSEPSGSWADTQYFGPGTRLTVL.

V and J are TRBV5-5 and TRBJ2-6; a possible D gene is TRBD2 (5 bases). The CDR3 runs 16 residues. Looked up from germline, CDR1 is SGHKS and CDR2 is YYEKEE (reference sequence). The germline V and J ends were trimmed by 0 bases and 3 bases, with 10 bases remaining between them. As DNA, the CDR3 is TGTGCCAGCAGCTTGGCGGCGGGCTTTGGGGCCAACGTCCTGACTTTC. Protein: CASSLAAGFGANVLTF. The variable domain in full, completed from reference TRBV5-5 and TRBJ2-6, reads DAGVTQSPTHLIKTRGQQVTLRCSPISGHKSVSWYQQVLGQGPQFIFQYYEKEERGRGNFPDRFSARQFPNYSSELNVNALLLGDSALYLCASSLAAGFGANVLTFGAGSRLTVL.

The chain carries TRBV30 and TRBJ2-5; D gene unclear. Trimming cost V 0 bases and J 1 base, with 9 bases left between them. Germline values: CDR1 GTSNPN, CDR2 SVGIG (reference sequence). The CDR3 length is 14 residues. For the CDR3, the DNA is TGTGCCTGGAGTGTATCAGGCCTCCAAGAGACCCAGTACTTC. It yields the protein CAWSVSGLQETQYF.